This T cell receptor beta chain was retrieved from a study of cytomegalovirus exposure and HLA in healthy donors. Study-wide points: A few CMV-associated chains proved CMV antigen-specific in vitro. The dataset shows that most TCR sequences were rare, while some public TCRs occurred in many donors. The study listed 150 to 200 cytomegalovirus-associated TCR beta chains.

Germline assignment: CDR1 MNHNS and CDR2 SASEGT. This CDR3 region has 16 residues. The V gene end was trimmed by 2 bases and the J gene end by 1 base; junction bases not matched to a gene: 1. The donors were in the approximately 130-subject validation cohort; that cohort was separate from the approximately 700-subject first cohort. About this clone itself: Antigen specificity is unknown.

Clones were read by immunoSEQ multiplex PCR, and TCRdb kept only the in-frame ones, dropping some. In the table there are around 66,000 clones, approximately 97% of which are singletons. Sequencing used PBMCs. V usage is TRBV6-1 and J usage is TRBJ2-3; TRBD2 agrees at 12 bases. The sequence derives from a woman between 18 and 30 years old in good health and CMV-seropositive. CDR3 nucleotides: TGTGCCAGCAGTGAATGGACTAGCGGGGGCACAGATACGCAGTATTTT. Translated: CASSEWTSGGTDTQYF.